Below are 24 T cell receptor beta chains sequenced from a single sample in a study of T cells in Graves' hyperthyroidism and ophthalmopathy. There were TCR beta CDR3 regions amplified from RNA transcripts. First-round RT-PCR with HTBI primers amplified the TCR CDR3 region. In TCRdb, the multiplex PCR reads were re-called with MiXCR into one record per CDR3 protein. Among roughly 500,000 distinct CDR3 sequences listed, more than 11% were seen once. The sample consisted of blood. Source of these receptors: a woman in her thirties with Graves' hyperthyroidism that later progressed to Graves' ophthalmopathy.

The sample holds many counts of this clonotype. The rearrangement joins TRBV27 to TRBJ1-2, with D hard to call. The V gene lost 7 bases and the J gene lost 0 bases, with 9 bases spanning the gap. The CDR3 extends over 13 amino acids. CDR1 and CDR2 from the germline V gene are MNHEY and SMNVEV (reference sequence). This chain's CDR3 is CASTESPNYGYTF. The CDR3 DNA sequence: TGTGCCAGCACCGAGAGCCCTAACTATGGCTACACCTTC.

In its sample, this clonotype was seen a few times. This sequence joins TRBV18 and TRBJ1-3; D is unresolved. The germline V gene has CDR1 KGHSH and CDR2 LQKENI. Trimming shortened V by 3 bases and J by 0 bases, and 12 bases separated the two germline ends. The CDR3 sequence is 16 residues long. Here the CDR3 reads CASSPDRPYSGNTIYF. In nucleotides, the CDR3 is TGTGCCAGCTCACCCGATAGGCCTTACTCTGGAAACACCATATATTTT.

This clonotype was counted many times. The chain employs TRBV12-3 or TRBV12-4 and TRBJ1-1, with 7 bases fitting TRBD1. The J segment lost 4 bases and the V segment lost 5 bases, leaving 4 bases of the junction unmatched. The CDR3 is made up of 13 amino acids. CDR3 nucleotides: TGTGCCAGCAGTATTCGACAGGGCACTGAAGCTTTCTTT. This sequence encodes CASSIRQGTEAFF.

This clonotype has at least ten counts. This rearrangement joins TRBV4-1 to TRBJ1-2, with D hard to call. Per the germline V gene, CDR1 is MGHRA and CDR2 is YSYEKL. This CDR3 has 17 amino acids. V was trimmed by 4 bases and J by 5 bases, leaving 23 bases between them. The CDR3 nucleotides are TGCGCCAGCAGCCCCGGAGGCTGGACGAGTCTGAAGTATGGCTACACCTTC. Its protein product is CASSPGGWTSLKYGYTF.

This clonotype was counted once. This chain connects TRBV20-1 to TRBJ2-3, with a weak D call TRBD1 (6 bases). With 6 bases removed from V and 2 bases from J, the gap between germline ends came to 12 bases. The CDR3 covers 13 residues. Germline V gene lookup returns CDR1 DFQATT and CDR2 SNEGSKA (reference sequence). The CDR3 loop reads CSAQGSNTDTQYF. CDR3 DNA: TGCAGTGCCCAGGGGTCAAACACAGATACGCAGTATTTT.

Ten or more counts support this clonotype. V is TRBV5-1 and J is TRBJ2-3; D remains unclear. This CDR3 spans 15 amino acids. From germline, CDR1 is SGHRS and CDR2 YFSETQ. Deletions cut 4 bases from V and 0 bases from J, with 12 bases between. Written as DNA, the CDR3 is TGCGCCAGCAGCGTGGACGCGACCAGCACAGATACGCAGTATTTT. Protein product: CASSVDATSTDTQYF.

This clonotype appeared many times. The chain combines TRBV7-9 with TRBJ2-3; 14 nucleotides align to TRBD2. Germline values: CDR1 SEHNR, CDR2 FQNEAQ (reference sequence). J lost 5 bases, V lost 5 bases, and 9 bases had no gene match. The CDR3 consists of 17 residues. CDR3: CASSQLTSGRARDTQYF. The CDR3 DNA reads as TGTGCCAGCAGCCAGTTGACTAGCGGGAGGGCCAGAGATACGCAGTATTTT.

The chain couples TRBV18 to TRBJ2-1; D unresolved. Looked up from germline, CDR1 is KGHSH and CDR2 is LQKENI. CDR3 length: 16 residues. V was cut by 6 bases and J by 0 bases, with 15 bases left in between. The CDR3 is CASSAPAGRSYNEQFF. In DNA, the CDR3 is TGTGCCAGCTCGGCTCCAGCAGGTCGCTCCTACAATGAGCAGTTCTTC.

A few counts support this clonotype. The chain carries TRBV18 and TRBJ2-1, with 9 bases identical to TRBD1. The ends lost 2 bases at V and 3 bases at J; junction bases unmatched: 2. Germline CDR1 and CDR2: KGHSH and LQKENI. The CDR3 runs to 15 residues. The DNA of the CDR3 is TGTGCCAGCTCACCAGCGGGACAGGGCTACAATGAGCAGTTCTTC. It encodes CASSPAGQGYNEQFF.

On this clonotype itself: A much larger clone lies one base from this, so it may be a read error. The J gene is TRBJ1-1, the V gene TRBV15; TRBD1 might be the D (5 bases). Trimming removed 2 bases from V and 10 bases from J, with 17 bases in between. This CDR3 spans 14 amino acids. Germline values: CDR1 LNHNV, CDR2 YYDKDF (reference sequence). CDR3 in amino acids: CATSRTGLGSGAFF. The CDR3 region has the DNA TGTGCCACCAGCAGAACAGGTCTTGGGAGCGGAGCTTTCTTT.

This clonotype occurred many times. The CDR3 DNA is TGCAGTGCCCGTCCTTTGGGACAGCCTAATTCACCCCTCCACTTT. Its protein is CSARPLGQPNSPLHF. V and J are TRBV20-1 and TRBJ1-6, with 7 bases aligning to TRBD1. The CDR3 has 15 residues. J gave up 6 bases and V 6 bases, and 11 bases lay outside the gene matches. Germline loops: CDR1 DFQATT, CDR2 SNEGSKA (reference sequence).

On this clonotype: A much larger clone differs by one base, so this may be a read error. The rearrangement uses TRBV11-2 and TRBJ2-6, with D maybe TRBD2 (7 bases). The CDR3 has 23 residues. The germline V gene has CDR1 SGHAT and CDR2 FQNNGV. In DNA, the CDR3 is TGTGCCTGCAGCTTAGGAGGGGAGGGGGGGCTCCCCTTCGGTTTCTCTGGGGCCAACGTCCTGACTTTC. The encoded protein is CACSLGGEGGLPFGFSGANVLTF.

Ten or more counts support this clonotype. This sequence joins TRBV30 and TRBJ1-2; D remains ambiguous. CDR1 is GTSNPN and CDR2 is SVGIG in the germline V gene (reference sequence). Trimming pared 0 bases from V and 4 bases from J, leaving 12 bases between. CDR3 length: 14 amino acids. CDR3 in DNA: TGTGCCTGGAGTGTATCCTACAGAGTCTATGGCTACACCTTC. Translated, it gives CAWSVSYRVYGYTF.

V is TRBV9 and J is TRBJ2-6; TRBD1 is a possible D gene (5 bases). CDR1 and CDR2 (germline): SGDLS, YYNGEE. V was shortened by 3 bases and J by 3 bases, with 10 bases between the two germline ends. This CDR3 has 15 residues. The CDR3 DNA reads TGTGCCAGCAGCGACCCAGGGCTTGGGGCCAACGTCCTGACTTTC. This translates into CASSDPGLGANVLTF.

The chain uses TRBV11-3 and TRBJ1-5; D is possibly TRBD1 (5 bases). Trimming took off 5 bases at V and 15 bases at J, with 20 bases between the two ends. Germline V gene data show CDR1 as SGHNT and CDR2 as YENEEA. The CDR3 extends over 13 amino acids. In nucleotides, the CDR3 is TGTGCCAGCAGCGGGGGGGTACGGGAGGGCCTGCATTTT. It yields the protein CASSGGVREGLHF.

This clonotype showed up many times. The chain combines TRBV9 with TRBJ2-5; 8 bases agree with TRBD1. The V gene's germline CDR1 is SGDLS and CDR2 YYNGEE. Trimming cost V 4 bases and J 0 bases; bases outside gene matches: 5. The CDR3 is made up of 15 amino acids. CDR3 protein: CASSPHRGDQETQYF. CDR3 DNA sequence: TGTGCCAGCAGCCCACACAGGGGGGACCAAGAGACCCAGTACTTC.

This clonotype was detected ten times or more. The chain carries TRBV12-3 or TRBV12-4 and TRBJ2-5, with unresolved D. The CDR3 sequence is 13 residues long. The V end was cut by 1 base, the J end by 6 bases, with 9 bases between. The CDR3 region is CASSLGASQTQYF. CDR3 bases: TGTGCCAGCAGTTTAGGCGCAAGCCAGACCCAGTACTTC.

This clonotype was counted ten times or more. This chain connects TRBV3-1 to TRBJ1-2; D not resolved. Germline CDR1 is LGHDT and CDR2 is YNNKEL (reference sequence). With 4 bases removed from V and 0 bases from J, the gap between germline ends came to 12 bases. The CDR3 sequence is 15 residues long. The CDR3 protein is CASSPFGNTNYGYTF. The CDR3 DNA is TGTGCCAGCAGCCCGTTTGGGAATACTAACTATGGCTACACCTTC.

This clonotype was counted ten times or more. V gene TRBV12-3 or TRBV12-4 combines with J gene TRBJ2-3; no clear D gene. The V gene lost 2 bases and the J gene lost 6 bases, with 6 bases spanning the gap. The CDR3 runs 12 residues. Here the CDR3 reads CASSLNWDTQYF. CDR3 in DNA: TGTGCCAGCAGTTTAAATTGGGATACGCAGTATTTT.

This clonotype has at least ten counts. The genes are TRBV7-2 and TRBJ2-7, with 9 nucleotides matching TRBD2. Germline loops: CDR1 SGHTA, CDR2 FQGNSA. Trimming at V came to 5 bases and at J to 0 bases, leaving 8 bases not matched to a gene. The CDR3 is made up of 16 amino acids. DNA for the CDR3: TGTGCCAGCAGCACAAGACTAGCGGTCGCCTCCTACGAGCAGTACTTC. This gives the protein CASSTRLAVASYEQYF.

This clonotype showed up many times. The chain uses TRBV28 and TRBJ2-5; 8 bases fit TRBD2. V lost 3 bases and J lost 5; bases outside the gene matches: 11. Germline V lookup: CDR1 MDHEN, CDR2 SYDVKM. This CDR3 region has 16 residues. CDR3 DNA sequence: TGTGCCAGCAGTTTTCTCTTCAGCCCTAGCGGGGAGACCCAGTACTTC. Amino acids: CASSFLFSPSGETQYF.

This sequence joins TRBV12-3 or TRBV12-4 and TRBJ1-1; 9 nucleotides agree with TRBD1. The CDR3 runs 13 residues. The V segment lost 1 base and the J segment 10 bases; nucleotides outside the gene matches: 4. Here the CDR3 DNA reads TGTGCCAGCAGTTTAGGGACAGGGGATAGAGCTTTCTTT. Translated, it gives CASSLGTGDRAFF.

J is TRBJ1-1 and V is TRBV2, with D hard to call. The germline CDR1 and CDR2 sequences are SNHLY and FYNNEI. The ends were cut back, 6 bases at V and 11 bases at J, with 10 bases in the middle. The CDR3 length is 10 residues. Written as DNA, the CDR3 is TGTGCCAGCAGAGGGTCCGGCGCTTTCTTT. The encoded protein is CASRGSGAFF.

Concerning this clonotype: Since a much larger clone is just one base distant, this may be a read error. The chain employs TRBV29-1 and TRBJ2-1, with TRBD2 matching over 8 bases. Germline CDR1 and CDR2: SQVTM and ANQGSEA. The CDR3 has 13 amino acids. The V segment lost 3 bases and the J segment 7 bases; nucleotides outside the gene matches: 5. CDR3: CSVDTGGRNEQFF. The CDR3 coding sequence is TGCAGCGTTGACACGGGAGGGAGGAATGAGCAGTTCTTC.